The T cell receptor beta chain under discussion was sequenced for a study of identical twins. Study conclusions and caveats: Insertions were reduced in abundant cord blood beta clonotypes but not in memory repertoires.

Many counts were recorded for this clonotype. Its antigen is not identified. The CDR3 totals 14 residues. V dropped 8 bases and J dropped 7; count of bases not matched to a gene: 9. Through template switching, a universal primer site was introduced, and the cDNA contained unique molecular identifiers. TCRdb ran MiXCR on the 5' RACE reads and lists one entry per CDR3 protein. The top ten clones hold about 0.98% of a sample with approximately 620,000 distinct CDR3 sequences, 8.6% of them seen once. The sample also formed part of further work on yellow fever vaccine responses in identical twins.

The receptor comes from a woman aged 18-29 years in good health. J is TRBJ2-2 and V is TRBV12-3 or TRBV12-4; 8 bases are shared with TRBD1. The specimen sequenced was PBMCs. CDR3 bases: TGTGCCAGCGACGACAGGGGCCAGGGCGGGGAGCTGTTTTTT. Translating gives CASDDRGQGGELFF.